The clone carrying this TCR beta chain was seen repeatedly, ten times or more. Antigen specificity is unknown. These data belong to a study of T-cell reconstitution after alpha-beta-depleted transplantation in children. Study-wide results and caveats: Diversity of TCRbeta at day 60 was high in some patients, arising from surviving recipient T cells and thymic progenitors.

Germline CDR1 and CDR2: DFQATT and SNEGSKA (reference sequence). The CDR3 runs to 15 residues. V lost 1 base to trimming and J lost 7 bases; unmatched junction nucleotides: 8. Library preparation (for TCRbeta) was performed with unique molecular identifiers. From the PCR reads, TCRdb called clonotypes with MiXCR, one entry per CDR3 protein. This sample has about 240,000 distinct CDR3 sequences; around 25% occur once, and the top ten carry 2.6%. The rearrangement joins TRBV20-1 to TRBJ2-1; 9 bases map to TRBD2. The sequenced sample was PBMCs, obtained before TCRalphabeta/CD19-depleted stem cell transplant. The TCR was taken from a girl aged 2-10 years with Fanconi anemia, due to receive a stem cell transplant. The CDR3 DNA reads as TGCAGTGCTAGAGTCATAGCGGGAGATGGTAATGAGCAGTTCTTC. Residues: CSARVIAGDGNEQFF.